Below are 22 T cell receptor beta chains sequenced from a single sample in a study of blood T cell repertoires in COVID-19. Sequencing used immunoSEQ multiplex PCR; TCRdb keeps in-frame clones, though not all of them. The sample shows some 260,000 clones, about 89% of them seen only once. Material: PBMCs or T cells enriched from blood (not recorded which). The receptors originated from a man aged 35 to 55 who had recovered from COVID-19.

The V gene is TRBV7-3, the J gene TRBJ2-3; 12 bases agree with TRBD2. V shed 4 bases, J shed 0 bases, and the junction held 2 bases outside the gene matches. The CDR3 loop spans 16 amino acids. CDR1 is SGHTA and CDR2 is FQGTGA in the germline V gene. DNA for the CDR3: TGTGCCAGCAGCTGGGGGACTAGCGGGAGCACAGATACGCAGTATTTT. It is translated as CASSWGTSGSTDTQYF.

The chain is built from TRBV14 and TRBJ2-3; D possibly corresponds to TRBD2 (5 bases). CDR1 and CDR2 from the germline V gene are SGHDN and FVKESK. The V gene lost 11 bases and the J gene lost 3 bases, with 24 bases spanning the gap. The CDR3 has 16 residues. CDR3 protein: CASTRSRGWGTDTQYF. Written as DNA, the CDR3 is TGTGCCTCTACAAGAAGCCGGGGTTGGGGAACAGATACGCAGTATTTT.

The table lists this clone with a count of one. The V and J genes are TRBV27 and TRBJ2-5; unclear D gene. Germline CDR1 and CDR2: MNHEY and SMNVEV (reference sequence). V lost 7 bases, J lost 4 bases, and 13 bases lay in between. The CDR3 length is 13 residues. The CDR3 region has the DNA TGTGCCAGCACAGCTTTTCGAGGAGAGACCCAGTACTTC. Encoded protein: CASTAFRGETQYF.

V is TRBV11-2 and J is TRBJ1-6; 8 bases match TRBD1. CDR3 length: 15 amino acids. CDR1 and CDR2 from the germline V gene are SGHAT and FQNNGV. V was pared by 4 bases and J by 10 bases, with 9 bases of the junction left unmatched. DNA of the CDR3: TGTGCCAGCAGCTCACAGACAGGGGTGCGCTCACCCCTCCACTTT. Translation gives CASSSQTGVRSPLHF.

This clone was seen more than once but under ten times. This chain links TRBV18 with TRBJ1-1, with 8 positions matching TRBD1. Germline trimming cut 4 bases from V and 0 bases from J; bases unmatched to any gene: 10. This CDR3 contains 17 residues. Germline CDR1 reads KGHSH; CDR2 reads LQKENI. The CDR3: CASSLGTGNLMNTEAFF. The CDR3 coding sequence is TGTGCCAGCTCACTTGGGACAGGCAACCTCATGAACACTGAAGCTTTCTTT.

This sequence joins TRBV7-3 and TRBJ2-1, with D possibly matching TRBD1 (5 bases). The ends were cut back, 2 bases at V and 9 bases at J, with 14 bases in the middle. This CDR3 region has 14 residues. CDR1 and CDR2 from the germline V gene are SGHTA and FQGTGA. The CDR3: CASSLGAGPGEQFF. The CDR3 DNA follows: TGTGCCAGCAGCTTAGGGGCTGGGCCTGGTGAGCAGTTCTTC.

This clone was detected a few times. The chain combines TRBV6-5 with TRBJ2-7; 9 bases align to TRBD1. Germline loops: CDR1 MNHEY, CDR2 SVGAGI. V was pared by 6 bases and J by 1 base, with 7 bases of the junction left unmatched. This CDR3 is built from 15 residues. The CDR3 loop is CASSQPGTGSYEQYF. In nucleotides, the CDR3 is TGTGCCAGCAGCCAGCCTGGGACAGGGTCCTACGAGCAGTACTTC.

For the CDR3, the DNA is TGTGCAAGTCGCTTCCTGGCCAACAGGCTATATGGCTACACCTTC. Translating gives CASRFLANRLYGYTF. The V and J genes are TRBV12-2 and TRBJ1-2; TRBD1, the D gene given by the table, was not confirmed from the DNA. TRBV12-2 has pseudogene status. The CDR3 spans 15 residues.

This chain uses TRBV6-2 or TRBV6-3 with TRBJ2-1; 9 bases align to TRBD2. This CDR3 contains 21 residues. Germline CDR1 reads MNHEY; CDR2 reads SVGEGT. V was clipped by 2 bases and J by 2 bases; unmatched bases: 19. The CDR3 loop is CASSYPEGRRGGVSPYNEQFF. The CDR3 DNA follows: TGTGCCAGCAGTTACCCAGAAGGCCGGCGGGGGGGCGTATCCCCCTACAATGAGCAGTTCTTC.

The rearrangement joins TRBV3-1 (or the pseudogene TRBV3-2) to TRBJ2-7; TRBD2 matches 11 bases. CDR1 LGHDT and CDR2 YNNKEL come from the germline V gene (reference sequence). This CDR3 is built from 15 residues. V trimming: 0 bases; J trimming: 6 bases; junction bases outside the gene matches: 4. Written as DNA, the CDR3 is TGTGCCAGCAGCCAAGATATAGCGGGGGGGCGCGAGCAGTACTTC. It encodes CASSQDIAGGREQYF.

The count of this clone is one. The rearrangement links TRBV5-1 to TRBJ2-1; TRBD2 matches at 8 bases. Germline CDR1 and CDR2: SGHRS and YFSETQ. The CDR3 covers 15 residues. Trimming at V came to 4 bases and at J to 5 bases, leaving 8 bases not matched to a gene. The CDR3 DNA reads TGCGCCAGCAGCATGACCGGGACTAGTAACAATGAGCAGTTCTTC. Translating gives CASSMTGTSNNEQFF.

This clone was seen only a few times. The chain couples TRBV27 to TRBJ2-7; TRBD1 agrees at 8 bases. Per the germline V gene, CDR1 is MNHEY and CDR2 is SMNVEV (reference sequence). The V gene end was trimmed by 6 bases and the J gene end by 1 base; junction bases not matched to a gene: 11. The CDR3 extends over 16 amino acids. The CDR3 sequence is CASSQLSGGESYEQYF. The CDR3 DNA is TGTGCCAGCAGCCAACTGTCAGGGGGCGAGTCCTACGAGCAGTACTTC.

V is TRBV5-4 and J is TRBJ1-1; TRBD1 agrees at 7 bases. This CDR3 is 15 amino acids long. Per germline, CDR1 SGHNT and CDR2 YYREEE (reference sequence). V lost 1 base and J lost 0; bases outside the gene matches: 3. The CDR3, as DNA: TGTGCCAGCAGCTTGTTGGGACAGTTGAACACTGAAGCTTTCTTT. As protein: CASSLLGQLNTEAFF.

The chain links TRBV28 to TRBJ1-5, with D possibly being TRBD1 (5 bases). This CDR3 is built from 14 residues. Between the trimmed V and J ends, which lost 6 bases and 7 bases, there was a span of 16 bases. Germline V gene data show CDR1 as MDHEN and CDR2 as SYDVKM. The CDR3, as DNA: TGTGCCAGCAGACGGAGGGGACTAGGACAGCCCCAGCATTTT. Translation: CASRRRGLGQPQHF.

V is TRBV7-2 and J is TRBJ2-7; TRBD2 matches at 7 bases. The CDR3 sequence is 16 residues long. Germline CDR1 is SGHTA and CDR2 is FQGNSA. V lost 0 bases, J lost 3 bases, and 8 bases stayed unmatched. In DNA form, the CDR3 reads TGTGCCAGCAGCTTAGCCGGATCTGGGGGGGACTACGAGCAGTACTTC. Translation: CASSLAGSGGDYEQYF. The entire variable domain, with the rest obtained from reference TRBV7-2 and TRBJ2-7, is as follows: GAGVSQSPSNKVTEKGKDVELRCDPISGHTALYWYRQSLGQGLEFLIYFQGNSAPDKSGLPSDRFSAERTGGSVSTLTIQRTQQEDSAVYLCASSLAGSGGDYEQYFGPGTRLTVT.

The chain employs TRBV6-1 and TRBJ1-5; possible D gene TRBD1, 5 bases. The germline gives CDR1 MNHNS, CDR2 SASEGT. The V end was cut by 3 bases, the J end by 0 bases, with 18 bases between. The CDR3 spans 18 residues. The CDR3 loop reads CASSETLWRQGSNQPQHF. CDR3 nucleotides: TGTGCCAGCAGTGAGACGTTGTGGCGGCAGGGTAGCAATCAGCCCCAGCATTTT.

The chain is built from TRBV5-1 and TRBJ1-2; D is perhaps TRBD1 (6 bases). This CDR3 comprises 14 residues. Trimming stripped 2 bases from V and 4 bases from J, with 12 bases between. Germline assignment: CDR1 SGHRS and CDR2 YFSETQ. CDR3 DNA: TGCGCCAGCAGCTTCGGGGGGCGCGGCTATGGCTACACCTTC. This gives the protein CASSFGGRGYGYTF.

J is TRBJ1-4 and V is TRBV6-5, with D uncertain. CDR3 length: 15 residues. Per germline, CDR1 MNHEY and CDR2 SVGAGI. V lost 6 bases, J lost 0 bases, and 11 bases lay in between. CDR3 bases: TGTGCCAGCAGAGTACAGTGGACAACTAATGAAAAACTGTTTTTT. Translation: CASRVQWTTNEKLFF.

The gene calls are TRBV6-1 and TRBJ1-2; the match to TRBD1 covers 8 bases. This CDR3 region has 15 residues. Germline CDR1 MNHNS, CDR2 SASEGT. J lost 4 bases, V lost 1 base, and 5 bases had no gene match. For the CDR3, the DNA is TGTGCCAGCAGTGAAGTCGGACAGGGACGCTATGGCTACACCTTC. It yields the protein CASSEVGQGRYGYTF.

This chain uses TRBV12-5 with TRBJ2-2, with 11 nucleotides matching TRBD2. V lost 6 bases to trimming and J lost 5 bases; unmatched junction nucleotides: 2. Germline assignment: CDR1 LGHNT and CDR2 FRNRAP. The CDR3 is 14 residues long. The DNA of the CDR3 is TGTGCTAGTGGCCTAGCGGGGGGTACCGGGGAGCTGTTTTTT. Translated, it gives CASGLAGGTGELFF.

The chain is built from TRBV21-1 and TRBJ2-2; TRBD2, the D gene given by the table, was not confirmed from the DNA. TRBV21-1 is termed a pseudogene. This CDR3 spans 16 amino acids. CDR3 in DNA: TGTGCCAGCAGCAAGCCCCATCGCGGAGGCACCGGGGAGCTGTTTTTT. Translating gives CASSKPHRGGTGELFF.

The chain carries TRBV11-2 and TRBJ2-5; 8 bases fit TRBD1. This CDR3 spans 16 amino acids. Germline V gene sequence: CDR1 SGHAT, CDR2 FQNNGV. Trimming at V came to 2 bases and at J to 5 bases, leaving 10 bases not matched to a gene. The CDR3 spells CASSLLQGANGETQYF. The CDR3, as DNA: TGTGCCAGCAGCTTACTCCAGGGGGCGAATGGGGAGACCCAGTACTTC.